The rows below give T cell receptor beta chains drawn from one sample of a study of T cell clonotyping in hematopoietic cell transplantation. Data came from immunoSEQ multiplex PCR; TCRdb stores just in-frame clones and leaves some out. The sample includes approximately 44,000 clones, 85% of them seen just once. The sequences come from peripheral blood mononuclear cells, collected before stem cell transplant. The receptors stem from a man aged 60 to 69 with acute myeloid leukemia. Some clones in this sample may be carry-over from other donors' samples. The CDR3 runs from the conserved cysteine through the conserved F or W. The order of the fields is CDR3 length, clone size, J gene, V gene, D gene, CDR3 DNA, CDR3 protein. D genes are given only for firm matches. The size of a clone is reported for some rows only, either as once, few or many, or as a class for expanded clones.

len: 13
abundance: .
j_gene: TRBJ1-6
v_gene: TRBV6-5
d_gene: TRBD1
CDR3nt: TGTGCCAGCACCCGGACAGGAAATTCACCCCTCCACTTT
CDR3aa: CASTRTGNSPLHF

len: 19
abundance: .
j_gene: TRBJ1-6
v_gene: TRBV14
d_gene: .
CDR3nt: TGTGCCAGCAGCCAAGATACGACTCTCTCGAGCTCCTATAATTCACCCCTCCACTTT
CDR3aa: CASSQDTTLSSSYNSPLHF

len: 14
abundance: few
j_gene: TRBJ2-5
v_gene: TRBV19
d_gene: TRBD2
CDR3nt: TGTGCCAGTAACGACGGGGGGACCGGAGGGGCCCAGTACTTC
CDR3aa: CASNDGGTGGAQYF

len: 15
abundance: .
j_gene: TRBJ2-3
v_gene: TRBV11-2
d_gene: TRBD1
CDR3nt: TGTGCCAGCAGTTCCCCGGGACAGGGGGCAGATACGCAGTATTTT
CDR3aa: CASSSPGQGADTQYF

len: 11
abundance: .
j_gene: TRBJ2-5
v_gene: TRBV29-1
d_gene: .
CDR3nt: TGCAGCGTTGTTCTCTTTGAGACCCAGTACTTC
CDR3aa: CSVVLFETQYF

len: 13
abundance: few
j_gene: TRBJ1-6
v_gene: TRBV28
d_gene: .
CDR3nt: TGTGCCAGCAGGAGAACCTATAATTCACCCCTCCACTTT
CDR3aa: CASRRTYNSPLHF

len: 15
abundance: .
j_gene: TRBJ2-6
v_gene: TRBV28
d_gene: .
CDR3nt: TGTGCCACCTATCAAAAATCCTCTGGGGCCAACGTCCTGACTTTC
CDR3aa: CATYQKSSGANVLTF

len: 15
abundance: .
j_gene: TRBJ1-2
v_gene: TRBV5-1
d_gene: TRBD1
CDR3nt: TGCGCCAGCAGCCACACACGGGACAGTGTTTGGGGCTACACCTTC
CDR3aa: CASSHTRDSVWGYTF

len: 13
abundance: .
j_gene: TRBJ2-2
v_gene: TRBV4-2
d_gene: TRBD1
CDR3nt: TGTGCCAGCAGCCGGACAGGGGCCGGGGAGCTGTTTTTT
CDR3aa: CASSRTGAGELFF

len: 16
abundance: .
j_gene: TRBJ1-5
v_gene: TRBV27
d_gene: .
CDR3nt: TGTGCCAGCAGTTTAGGGGGGAACATGAACAATCAGCCCCAGCATTTT
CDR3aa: CASSLGGNMNNQPQHF

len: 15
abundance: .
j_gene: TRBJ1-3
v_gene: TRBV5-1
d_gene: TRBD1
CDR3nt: TGCGCCAGCAGCTCGGACAGGGGGGTTGGAAACACCATATATTTT
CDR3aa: CASSSDRGVGNTIYF

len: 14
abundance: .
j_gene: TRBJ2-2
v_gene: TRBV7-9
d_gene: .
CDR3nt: TGTGCCAGCAGCGTGGACAGTTATACCGGGGAGCTGTTTTTT
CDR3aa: CASSVDSYTGELFF

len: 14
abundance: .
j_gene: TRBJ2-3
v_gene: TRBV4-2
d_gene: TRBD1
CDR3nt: TGTGCCAGCAGCCTCGGACAGGGGGGAGATACGCAGTATTTT
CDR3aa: CASSLGQGGDTQYF

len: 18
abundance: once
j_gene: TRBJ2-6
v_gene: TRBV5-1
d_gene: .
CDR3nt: TGCGCCAGCAGCCGGGACCCTCGGTCTAGCTCTGGGGCCAACGTCCTGACTTTC
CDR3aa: CASSRDPRSSSGANVLTF

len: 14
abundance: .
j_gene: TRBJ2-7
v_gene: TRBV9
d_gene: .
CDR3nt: TGTGCCAGCAGCCCTTCTGCCTTGGGCTACGAGCAGTACTTC
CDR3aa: CASSPSALGYEQYF

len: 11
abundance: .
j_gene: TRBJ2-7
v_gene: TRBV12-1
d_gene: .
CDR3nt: TGTGCCAGCAGCGATCCCTACGAGCAGTACTTC
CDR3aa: CASSDPYEQYF

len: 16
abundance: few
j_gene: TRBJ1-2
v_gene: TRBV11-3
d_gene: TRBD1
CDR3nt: TGTGCCAGCAGCTTACAGAGGACAGGGGGCGACTATGGCTACACCTTC
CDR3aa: CASSLQRTGGDYGYTF

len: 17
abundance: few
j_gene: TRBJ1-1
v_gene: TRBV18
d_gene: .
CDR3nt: TGTGCCAGCTCACTCATTAGAATCGGGGCGAAGAACACTGAAGCTTTCTTT
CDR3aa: CASSLIRIGAKNTEAFF

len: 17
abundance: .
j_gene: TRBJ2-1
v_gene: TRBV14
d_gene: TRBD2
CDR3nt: TGTGCCAGCACGTCACCGGCGGGGGGTACCGATTTATGTGAGCAGTTCTTC
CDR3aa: CASTSPAGGTDLCEQFF

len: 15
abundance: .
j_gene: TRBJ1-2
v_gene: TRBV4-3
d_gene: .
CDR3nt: TGCGCCAGCAGCCAAGAGACAGAACGTTTCTATGGCTACACCTTC
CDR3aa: CASSQETERFYGYTF

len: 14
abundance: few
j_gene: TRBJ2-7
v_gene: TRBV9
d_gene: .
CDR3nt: TGTGCCAGCAGCGTAGCTCTGGGAACCTACGAGCAGTACTTC
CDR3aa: CASSVALGTYEQYF

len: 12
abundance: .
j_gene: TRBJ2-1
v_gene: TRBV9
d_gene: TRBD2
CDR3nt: TGTGCCAGCAGCCCGGGGGGGGCAGTTCAGTTCTTC
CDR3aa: CASSPGGAVQFF

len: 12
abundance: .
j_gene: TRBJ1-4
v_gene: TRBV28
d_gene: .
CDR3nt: TGTGCCAGCAGTTCGGACCCTCTCGGCCTGTTTTTT
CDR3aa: CASSSDPLGLFF

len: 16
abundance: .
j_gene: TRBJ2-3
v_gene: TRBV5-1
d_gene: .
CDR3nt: TGCGCCAGCAGCTTGGTTGGGGCTAGGAGTGTGGATACGCAGTATTTT
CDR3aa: CASSLVGARSVDTQYF

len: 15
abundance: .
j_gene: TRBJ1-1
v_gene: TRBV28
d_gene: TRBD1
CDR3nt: TGTGCCAGCAGTGCCCCGACAGGGGTGAACACTGAAGCTTTCTTT
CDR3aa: CASSAPTGVNTEAFF

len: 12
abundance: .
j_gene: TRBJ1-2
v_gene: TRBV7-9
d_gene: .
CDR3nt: TGTGCCAGCAGCCGCCTGGACTATGGCTACACCTTC
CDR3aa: CASSRLDYGYTF

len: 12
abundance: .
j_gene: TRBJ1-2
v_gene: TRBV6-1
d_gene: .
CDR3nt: TGTGCCAGATCCGACCCGAGAGGTGGCTACACCTTC
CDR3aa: CARSDPRGGYTF

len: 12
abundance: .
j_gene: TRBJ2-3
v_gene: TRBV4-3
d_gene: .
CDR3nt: TGCGCCAGCAGCCCCAACTCCGGTACGCAGTATTTT
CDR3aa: CASSPNSGTQYF

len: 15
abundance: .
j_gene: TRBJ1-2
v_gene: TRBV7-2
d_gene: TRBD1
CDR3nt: TGTGCCAGCAGCTTAGTCGGGACAGGGAACTATGGCTACACCTTC
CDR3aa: CASSLVGTGNYGYTF

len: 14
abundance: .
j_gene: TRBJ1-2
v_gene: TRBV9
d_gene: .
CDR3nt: TGTGCCAGCAGCGGTGGGGCGGGTGGCTATGGCTACACCTTC
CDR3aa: CASSGGAGGYGYTF

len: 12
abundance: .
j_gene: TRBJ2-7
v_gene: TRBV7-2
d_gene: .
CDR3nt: TGTGCCAGCAGCTTAGTCTGGTACGAGCAGTACTTC
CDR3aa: CASSLVWYEQYF

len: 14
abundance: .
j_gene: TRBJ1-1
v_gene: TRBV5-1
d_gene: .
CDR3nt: TGCGCCAGCAGCTCCTGGCGGGGTAGAGGTGAAGCTTTCTTT
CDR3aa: CASSSWRGRGEAFF